This record concerns one T cell receptor beta chain sequence. Here immunoSEQ multiplex PCR was the method, and the copy in TCRdb shows in-frame clones only, minus some. This sample has 120,000 to 150,000 clones, with over 70% found just once. The data were obtained in a study of blood T cell repertoires in COVID-19. The V gene end was trimmed by 4 bases and the J gene end by 6 bases; junction bases not matched to a gene: 7. The CDR3 length is 14 residues. Germline V lookup: CDR1 LGHDT, CDR2 YNNKEL (reference sequence). The sequencing input was peripheral blood. This TCR derives from a man in his fifties or sixties with active or convalescent COVID-19. The genes are TRBV3-1 (or the pseudogene TRBV3-2) and TRBJ2-5; 8 positions agree with TRBD2. CDR3 bases: TGTGCCAGCAGCCTTTCGGGTAGCGGGAAGACCCAGTACTTC. Translating gives CASSLSGSGKTQYF.